This entry lists 32 T cell receptor beta chains sequenced from one sample in a study of blood T cell repertoires in COVID-19. Sequenced by immunoSEQ multiplex PCR; TCRdb stores in-frame clones only, minus some. In the table there are 110,000 or so clones, roughly 80% of which are singletons. The sample consisted of peripheral blood. The source is a woman over 75 with acute or convalescent COVID-19.

V gene TRBV7-9 combines with J gene TRBJ2-6; D possibly corresponds to TRBD1 (6 bases). CDR3 size: 18 residues. V lost 1 base to trimming and J lost 0 bases, with 13 bases between them. Germline V gives CDR1 SEHNR, CDR2 FQNEAQ (reference sequence). CDR3 bases: TGTGCCAGCAGCTTAGGGTCAGGGGCCAGCTCTGGGGCCAACGTCCTGACTTTC. Residues: CASSLGSGASSGANVLTF.

J is TRBJ2-3 and V is TRBV5-5; D unclear. The V end lost 2 bases, the J end lost 6 bases, and 13 bases lay between the germline ends. There are 14 residues in the CDR3. Germline V gene lookup returns CDR1 SGHKS and CDR2 YYEKEE (reference sequence). The CDR3, as DNA: TGTGCCAGCAGCTTACCAGACACCTTGGATACGCAGTATTTT. Protein: CASSLPDTLDTQYF.

The rearrangement uses TRBV7-9 and TRBJ2-7; TRBD1 aligns across 11 bases. Germline trimming cut 3 bases from V and 0 bases from J; bases unmatched to any gene: 1. The CDR3 is made up of 15 amino acids. The V gene's germline CDR1 is SEHNR and CDR2 FQNEAQ (reference sequence). CDR3 residues: CASSFGQGASYEQYF. The CDR3 nucleotides are TGTGCCAGCAGCTTCGGACAGGGGGCCTCCTACGAGCAGTACTTC.

V usage is TRBV11-2 and J usage is TRBJ1-1, with 8 bases lining up with TRBD1. Trimming cost V 4 bases and J 5 bases; bases outside gene matches: 6. The CDR3 is 14 residues long. The V gene's germline CDR1 is SGHAT and CDR2 FQNNGV. The CDR3 is CASSYSTGGTEAFF. The DNA of the CDR3 is TGTGCCAGCAGCTACAGCACAGGGGGGACTGAAGCTTTCTTT.

The chain carries TRBV12-3 or TRBV12-4 and TRBJ2-1, with a tentative D call TRBD1 (6 bases). The V and J ends lost 1 base and 9 bases respectively, with 10 bases between them. This CDR3 contains 13 residues. CDR3 sequence reads: CASSLGGPSEQFF. The CDR3 DNA reads TGTGCCAGCAGTTTAGGGGGGCCGAGTGAGCAGTTCTTC.

The V gene is TRBV10-1, the J gene TRBJ2-1, with 7 bases lining up with TRBD2. V trimming: 2 bases; J trimming: 0 bases; junction bases outside the gene matches: 1. CDR1 and CDR2 (germline): WNHNN, SYGVQD (reference sequence). This CDR3 is built from 15 residues. CDR3 loop: CASSEASGSYNEQFF. For the CDR3, the DNA is TGCGCCAGCAGTGAGGCTAGCGGCTCCTACAATGAGCAGTTCTTC.

This clone has a handful of counts. CDR3 in DNA: TGTGCCAGCAGCTTAGTATTGACAGCCCTAGGGCAATTCAATGAGCAGTTCTTC. Residues: CASSLVLTALGQFNEQFF. This rearrangement joins TRBV7-2 to TRBJ2-1, with a weak D call TRBD1 (5 bases). CDR1 is SGHTA and CDR2 is FQGNSA in the germline V gene. V lost 1 base and J lost 6, with 22 bases in between. This CDR3 spans 18 amino acids.

The genes are TRBV5-4 and TRBJ2-7, with 9 bases aligning to TRBD2. V gave up 2 bases and J gave up 4 bases; unmatched junction bases: 4. Germline V gene data show CDR1 as SGHNT and CDR2 as YYREEE (reference sequence). This CDR3 has 14 amino acids. The chain's CDR3 is CASSFAGGPYEQYF. CDR3 sequence (DNA): TGTGCCAGCAGCTTCGCGGGAGGGCCTTACGAGCAGTACTTC.

For the CDR3, the DNA is TGTGCCAGCAGTGAAATCCGGGAGGGCACTGAAGCTTTCTTT. This codes for CASSEIREGTEAFF. The V call is TRBV2, the J call TRBJ1-1; D gene uncertain. Trimming shortened V by 2 bases and J by 4 bases, and 11 bases separated the two germline ends. The CDR3 sequence is 14 residues long. CDR1 and CDR2 from the germline V gene are SNHLY and FYNNEI.

The chain joins TRBV7-9 to TRBJ2-7; no reliable D call. From germline, CDR1 is SEHNR and CDR2 FQNEAQ (reference sequence). The germline V and J ends were trimmed by 2 bases and 8 bases, with 7 bases remaining between them. The CDR3 covers 11 residues. CDR3 in amino acids: CASSLQDKQYV. The CDR3 DNA follows: TGTGCCAGCAGCTTACAGGATAAGCAGTACGTC.

This chain links TRBV3-1 (or the pseudogene TRBV3-2) with TRBJ1-2; 7 nucleotides line up with TRBD1. With V trimmed by 5 bases and J by 5 bases, 5 bases remained unmatched. The CDR3 totals 13 residues. Germline values: CDR1 LGHDT, CDR2 YNNKEL (reference sequence). The CDR3 spells CASSTTGMYGYTF. For the CDR3, the DNA is TGTGCCAGCAGCACGACAGGGATGTATGGCTACACCTTC.

V gene TRBV6-5 combines with J gene TRBJ1-1, with D perhaps matching TRBD1 (6 bases). The CDR3 loop spans 14 amino acids. The V end was cut by 4 bases, the J end by 0 bases, with 9 bases between. Germline CDR1 reads MNHEY; CDR2 reads SVGAGI. The CDR3 sequence: CASSFRDMNTEAFF. In DNA form, the CDR3 reads TGTGCCAGCAGTTTCAGGGACATGAACACTGAAGCTTTCTTT.

The V call is TRBV7-2, the J call TRBJ2-1; TRBD2 agrees at 10 bases. The length of the CDR3 is 15 residues. The junction had 9 bases not matched to a gene; V was cut back by 5 bases and J by 8 bases. The germline V gene encodes CDR1 SGHTA and CDR2 FQGNSA. Here the CDR3 reads CASSPRLAGADEQFF. The CDR3 DNA is TGTGCCAGCAGCCCCCGGCTAGCGGGAGCGGATGAGCAGTTCTTC.

V gene TRBV2 combines with J gene TRBJ2-5; weak D call: TRBD1 (5 bases). CDR3 length: 14 residues. Germline V CDR1 and CDR2: SNHLY, FYNNEI. Trimming shortened V by 2 bases and J by 2 bases, and 9 bases separated the two germline ends. DNA for the CDR3: TGTGCCAGCAGTGAATCCCGACAGCAAGAGACCCAGTACTTC. It translates to CASSESRQQETQYF.

This chain connects TRBV12-3 or TRBV12-4 to TRBJ1-1; D unresolved. The CDR3 spans 12 residues. V lost 5 bases and J 8 bases, leaving 12 bases between the germline ends. In DNA, the CDR3 is TGTGCCAGCAGTACCTCGAGGGTGGAAGCTTTCTTT. It encodes CASSTSRVEAFF.

This sequence joins TRBV15 and TRBJ2-7; 7 nucleotides line up with TRBD2. The CDR3 consists of 13 residues. Germline lookup yields CDR1 LNHNV and CDR2 YYDKDF (reference sequence). V shed 8 bases and J 5 bases; nucleotides not matched to a gene: 9. As DNA, the CDR3 is TGTGCCACCCGGGGAGGGTACCTAGACGAGCAGTACGTC. It codes for CATRGGYLDEQYV.

In its sample, this clone was seen a few times. The V and J genes are TRBV6-4 and TRBJ2-7; 8 nucleotides match TRBD1. CDR1 MRHNA and CDR2 SNTAGT come from the germline V gene. After removal of 7 bases from V and 3 bases from J, the junction contained 8 bases not matched to a gene. The CDR3 length is 14 residues. The CDR3 DNA reads TGTGCCAGCATTCCCGTGGACAGGGACTACGAGCAGTACGTC. Protein product: CASIPVDRDYEQYV.

The chain joins TRBV7-2 to TRBJ1-5; a possible D gene is TRBD1 (5 bases). V lost 5 bases to trimming and J lost 3 bases, with 8 bases between them. The CDR3 is made up of 13 amino acids. From germline, CDR1 is SGHTA and CDR2 FQGNSA. CDR3 sequence: CASSRQLNQPQHF. CDR3 nucleotides: TGTGCCAGCAGCAGACAGCTCAATCAGCCCCAGCATTTT.

V usage is TRBV7-8 and J usage is TRBJ2-5, with 8 bases matching TRBD2. Losses at the gene ends were 1 base for V and 7 bases for J; bases not matched to a gene: 5. This CDR3 comprises 14 residues. Looked up from germline, CDR1 is SGHVS and CDR2 is FQNEAQ. The CDR3 region is CASSLGGLGWTQYF. CDR3 nucleotides: TGTGCCAGCAGCTTAGGGGGACTAGGTTGGACCCAGTACTTC.

J is TRBJ1-1 and V is TRBV5-1, with D uncertain. The V end lost 0 bases, the J end lost 2 bases, and 8 bases lay between the germline ends. The germline V gene has CDR1 SGHRS and CDR2 YFSETQ. The CDR3 contains 14 residues. The CDR3 DNA is TGCGCCAGCAGCTTGGATCCGGGTAACACTGAAGCTTTCTTT. It encodes CASSLDPGNTEAFF.

The chain links TRBV5-3 to TRBJ2-1; 9 bases are a match to TRBD2. TRBV5-3 is designated an ORF whose function remains uncertain. V was pared by 5 bases and J by 8 bases, with 23 bases of the junction left unmatched. The CDR3 spans 19 residues. CDR3 sequence: CARSSTCPRLADYTYEQFF. For the CDR3, the DNA is TGTGCCAGAAGTTCAACTTGCCCCCGACTAGCGGACTATACATATGAGCAGTTCTTC.

The V gene is TRBV28, the J gene TRBJ2-4; 9 bases agree with TRBD1. The CDR3 is made up of 17 amino acids. Trimming cost V 5 bases and J 0 bases; bases outside gene matches: 8. CDR1 is MDHEN and CDR2 is SYDVKM in the germline V gene. CDR3 loop: CASSGQGTLLAKNIQYF. The CDR3, as DNA: TGTGCCAGCAGTGGACAGGGGACACTCTTAGCCAAAAACATTCAGTACTTC.

V gene TRBV5-6 combines with J gene TRBJ2-3, with 8 bases that match TRBD1. V gave up 4 bases and J gave up 4 bases; unmatched junction bases: 8. This CDR3 spans 15 amino acids. Per the germline V gene, CDR1 is SGHDT and CDR2 is YYEEEE. The DNA of the CDR3 is TGTGCCAGCAGCAGCCGGGACAGGTCCGCAGATACGCAGTATTTT. Translating it yields CASSSRDRSADTQYF. Combining the CDR3 with reference TRBV5-6 and TRBJ2-3 gives the whole variable domain DAGVTQSPTHLIKTRGQQVTLRCSPKSGHDTVSWYQQALGQGPQFIFQYYEEEERQRGNFPDRFSGHQFPNYSSELNVNALLLGDSALYLCASSSRDRSADTQYFGPGTRLTVL.

The chain couples TRBV5-6 to TRBJ1-6; no clear D. The CDR3 is 15 amino acids. V was clipped by 3 bases and J by 5 bases, with 12 bases between them. CDR1 SGHDT and CDR2 YYEEEE come from the germline V gene. CDR3 nucleotide sequence: TGTGCCAGCAGCTCCTGGCAATTGGATAATTCACCCCTCCACTTT. It yields the protein CASSSWQLDNSPLHF.

The rearrangement links TRBV10-3 to TRBJ2-7, with TRBD1 matching over 12 bases. The length of the CDR3 is 15 residues. CDR1 is ENHRY and CDR2 is SYGVKD in the germline V gene. Trimming took 4 bases from V and 7 from J; bases not matched to a gene: 8. The CDR3 is CAISGRDRGLEEQYF. The CDR3 region has the DNA TGTGCCATCAGTGGCCGGGACAGGGGGCTCGAAGAGCAGTACTTC.

This CDR3 reads CASSNRDTDSPLHF. CDR3 DNA sequence: TGTGCCAGCAGCAACCGGGACACCGATTCACCCCTCCACTTT. The gene calls are TRBV13 and TRBJ1-6, with D possibly TRBD1 on 6 matching bases. The germline V gene has CDR1 PRHDT and CDR2 FYEKMQ (reference sequence). The CDR3 consists of 14 residues. V lost 5 bases to trimming and J lost 8 bases, with 13 bases between them.

The chain recombines TRBV5-1 with TRBJ1-1; weak D call: TRBD1 (6 bases). The CDR3 is 15 residues long. V was shortened by 3 bases and J by 3 bases, with 15 bases between the two germline ends. Germline assignment: CDR1 SGHRS and CDR2 YFSETQ. CDR3: CASSSTEGGYTEAFF. CDR3 sequence (DNA): TGCGCCAGCAGCTCAACCGAGGGGGGGTACACTGAAGCTTTCTTT.

The chain has TRBV9 and TRBJ2-2, with 11 bases that match TRBD1. The CDR3 has 15 amino acids. V gave up 3 bases and J gave up 7 bases; unmatched junction bases: 5. Germline CDR1 is SGDLS and CDR2 is YYNGEE. CDR3 amino acids: CASSGGQGAGGELFF. CDR3 DNA sequence: TGTGCCAGCAGCGGCGGACAGGGGGCGGGCGGGGAGCTGTTTTTT. The full variable domain, with the rest looked up from reference TRBV9 and TRBJ2-2, is DSGVTQTPKHLITATGQRVTLRCSPRSGDLSVYWYQQSLDQGLQFLIQYYNGEERAKGNILERFSAQQFPDLHSELNLSSLELGDSALYFCASSGGQGAGGELFFGEGSRLTVL.

This CDR3 is CATSRGDEVAKNIQYF. The CDR3 DNA sequence: TGTGCCACCAGCAGAGGCGATGAGGTAGCCAAAAACATTCAGTACTTC. The rearrangement joins TRBV15 to TRBJ2-4; no firm D call. With 1 base removed from V and 0 bases from J, the gap between germline ends came to 10 bases. There are 16 residues in the CDR3. Germline V gives CDR1 LNHNV, CDR2 YYDKDF (reference sequence).

The genes are TRBV18 and TRBJ1-6; perhaps TRBD1 as D (6 bases). The ends were cut back, 6 bases at V and 6 bases at J, with 12 bases in the middle. This CDR3 has 14 residues. The germline CDR1 and CDR2 sequences are KGHSH and LQKENI. CDR3 region: CASSPGTSNSPLHF. The CDR3, as DNA: TGTGCCAGCTCCCCCGGGACAAGTAATTCACCCCTCCACTTT. The full variable domain, in which reference TRBV18 and TRBJ1-6 provide the parts outside the CDR3, is NAGVMQNPRHLVRRRGQEARLRCSPMKGHSHVYWYRQLPEEGLKFMVYLQKENIIDESGMPKERFSAEFPKEGPSILRIQQVVRGDSAAYFCASSPGTSNSPLHFGNGTRLTVT.

The chain couples TRBV19 to TRBJ1-5; 10 bases line up with TRBD1. Germline V CDR1 and CDR2: LNHDA, SQIVND (reference sequence). The CDR3 is 17 amino acids. V dropped 5 bases and J dropped 1; count of bases not matched to a gene: 8. The CDR3 region is CASSQRDRGKSNQPQHF. The CDR3 coding sequence is TGTGCCAGTAGTCAGAGGGACAGGGGAAAGAGCAATCAGCCCCAGCATTTT.

The chain joins TRBV2 to TRBJ2-5; weak D call: TRBD2 (5 bases). V lost 7 bases and J 4 bases, leaving 16 bases between the germline ends. Per germline, CDR1 SNHLY and CDR2 FYNNEI. The CDR3 spans 14 residues. CDR3: CASMPGKAGETQYF. For the CDR3, the DNA is TGTGCCAGCATGCCGGGGAAGGCCGGAGAGACCCAGTACTTC.